These 15 T cell receptor beta chains came from one sample sequenced in a study of CD8+ T cells in alopecia areata. Extraction of RNA preceded its reverse transcription into cDNA, which served as the sequencing template. The repertoire was sequenced with immunoSEQ multiplex PCR; TCRdb's copy has only in-frame clones and lacks some. The top ten clones hold roughly 1.2% of a sample with 200,000 to 250,000 clones, around 66% of them seen once. The treatment was: oral pan-JAK inhibitor, 5-10 mg twice daily. The specimen was CD4+ T cells sorted from blood, collected at week 44, from a patient treated with tofacitinib. All receptors derive from a human donor with alopecia areata.

This chain joins TRBV7-2 and TRBJ1-4; D might be TRBD1 (5 bases). V dropped 4 bases and J dropped 8 bases, with 11 bases sitting between them. There are 13 residues in the CDR3. Germline CDR1 SGHTA, CDR2 FQGNSA. CDR3 in DNA: TGTGCCAGCAGCTCCTGGGACCGGGAAAAACTGTTTTTT. Protein: CASSSWDREKLFF.

The chain recombines TRBV5-1 with TRBJ1-1; no clear D gene. Looked up from germline, CDR1 is SGHRS and CDR2 is YFSETQ. V was pared by 5 bases and J by 3 bases, with 17 bases between. The CDR3 is 15 amino acids. DNA of the CDR3: TGCGCCAGCAGGGTTTCGTCGGGTAGGGACACTGAAGCTTTCTTT. The encoded protein is CASRVSSGRDTEAFF. The complete variable domain, with remaining parts taken from reference TRBV5-1 and TRBJ1-1, reads KAGVTQTPRYLIKTRGQQVTLSCSPISGHRSVSWYQQTPGQGLQFLFEYFSETQRNKGNFPGRFSGRQFSNSRSEMNVSTLELGDSALYLCASRVSSGRDTEAFFGQGTRLTVV.

V gene TRBV7-2 combines with J gene TRBJ2-7; 7 bases align to TRBD1. V lost 2 bases and J lost 7; bases outside the gene matches: 5. The germline CDR1 and CDR2 sequences are SGHTA and FQGNSA. There are 13 residues in the CDR3. The CDR3 region is CASSLSRQGEQYF. CDR3 bases: TGTGCCAGCAGCTTATCGCGACAGGGAGAGCAGTACTTC.

This sequence joins TRBV29-1 and TRBJ2-3; D unclear. The CDR3 is 12 residues long. V was pared by 3 bases and J by 4 bases, with 8 bases between. CDR1 and CDR2 from the germline V gene are SQVTM and ANQGSEA. The CDR3: CSVDWSSDTQYF. In nucleotides, the CDR3 is TGCAGCGTTGATTGGAGCTCAGATACGCAGTATTTT.

This clone was seen a few times. J is TRBJ1-1 and V is TRBV29-1; D is undetermined. V gave up 3 bases and J gave up 0 bases, with 5 bases separating them. The CDR3 consists of 12 residues. Germline V gene lookup returns CDR1 SQVTM and CDR2 ANQGSEA. The CDR3: CSVEVMNTEAFF. CDR3 in DNA: TGCAGCGTTGAGGTTATGAACACTGAAGCTTTCTTT.

This rearrangement joins TRBV19 to TRBJ1-2; D is uncertain. Trimming removed 7 bases at V and 4 bases at J, with 13 bases between. From germline, CDR1 is LNHDA and CDR2 SQIVND (reference sequence). The CDR3 has 13 amino acids. The CDR3 DNA sequence: TGTGCCAGTATGGACCGCTTCCTCTATGGCTACACCTTC. Protein product: CASMDRFLYGYTF.

The V and J genes are TRBV6-6 and TRBJ2-3, with no clear D. V was pared by 5 bases and J by 1 base, with 13 bases between. Germline CDR1 MNHNY, CDR2 SVGAGI (reference sequence). CDR3 length: 15 residues. The CDR3 DNA reads TGTGCCAGCAGTCCCCGCGGTCAGGGCACAGATACGCAGTATTTT. Residues: CASSPRGQGTDTQYF.

The chain links TRBV4-1 to TRBJ2-1, with 12 bases identical to TRBD2. CDR3 size: 16 residues. Germline lookup yields CDR1 MGHRA and CDR2 YSYEKL. With 0 bases clipped from V and 8 bases from J, the junction kept 5 bases outside the gene matches. CDR3 in DNA: TGCGCCAGCAGCCAAGACAGGACTAGCGGGGAGGATGAGCAGTTCTTC. Protein sequence: CASSQDRTSGEDEQFF.

The J gene is TRBJ1-1, the V gene TRBV15, with D unclear. Germline CDR1 and CDR2: LNHNV and YYDKDF (reference sequence). The V end lost 2 bases, the J end lost 0 bases, and 10 bases lay between the germline ends. CDR3 length: 15 residues. DNA for the CDR3: TGTGCCACCAGCAGATTAGGAGTTATGAACACTGAAGCTTTCTTT. This translates into CATSRLGVMNTEAFF. Variable domain in full (rest from reference TRBV15 and TRBJ1-1): DAMVIQNPRYQVTQFGKPVTLSCSQTLNHNVMYWYQQKSSQAPKLLFHYYDKDFNNEADTPDNFQSRRPNTSFCFLDIRSPGLGDTAMYLCATSRLGVMNTEAFFGQGTRLTVV.

This clone was seen many times. This rearrangement joins TRBV13 to TRBJ2-5; D gene unclear. Germline V gene data show CDR1 as PRHDT and CDR2 as FYEKMQ (reference sequence). This CDR3 contains 14 residues. Trimming left V 4 bases short and J 5 bases short, with 14 bases between. This CDR3 reads CASSSAAFQETQYF. CDR3 DNA sequence: TGTGCCAGCAGCTCGGCGGCGTTCCAGGAGACCCAGTACTTC.

This clone has more than one count but fewer than ten. J is TRBJ1-5 and V is TRBV11-2; 9 bases agree with TRBD1. This CDR3 contains 15 residues. Germline V gene sequence: CDR1 SGHAT, CDR2 FQNNGV. J lost 6 bases, V lost 5 bases, and 8 bases had no gene match. CDR3 in DNA: TGTGCCAGCAGCAAGATGACAGGGGGGGTTCAGCCCCAGCATTTT. This codes for CASSKMTGGVQPQHF. The full variable domain, its missing parts supplied by reference TRBV11-2 and TRBJ1-5, is EAGVAQSPRYKIIEKRQSVAFWCNPISGHATLYWYQQILGQGPKLLIQFQNNGVVDDSQLPKDRFSAERLKGVDSTLKIQPAKLEDSAVYLCASSKMTGGVQPQHFGDGTRLSIL.

The chain joins TRBV29-1 to TRBJ2-1; TRBD1 aligns across 7 bases. The CDR3 runs to 13 residues. Germline V gives CDR1 SQVTM, CDR2 ANQGSEA. With V trimmed by 4 bases and J by 7 bases, 7 bases remained unmatched. CDR3 in amino acids: CSVGQGVRNEQFF. As DNA, the CDR3 is TGCAGCGTTGGACAGGGCGTGAGGAATGAGCAGTTCTTC.

The chain links TRBV29-1 to TRBJ2-5; unclear D gene. The J call may be incorrect, as the DNA end agrees better with TRBJ2-7. CDR3 length equals 15 residues. CDR1 and CDR2 from the germline V gene are SQVTM and ANQGSEA. CDR3 in amino acids: CSVESDPNSSYEQYF. CDR3 coding DNA: TGCAGCGTTGAATCAGACCCGAACAGTTCCTACGAGCAGTACTTC.

This clone showed up just once. This chain uses TRBV19 with TRBJ2-2; possibly TRBD1 or TRBD2 for D (5 bases each). This CDR3 is built from 17 residues. Deletions cut 3 bases from V and 2 bases from J, with 16 bases between. Germline V gives CDR1 LNHDA, CDR2 SQIVND (reference sequence). CDR3 amino acids: CASSIIGTVPNTGELFF. DNA for the CDR3: TGTGCCAGTAGTATTATCGGGACGGTGCCTAACACCGGGGAGCTGTTTTTT. The whole variable domain, remainder taken from reference TRBV19 and TRBJ2-2, is DGGITQSPKYLFRKEGQNVTLSCEQNLNHDAMYWYRQDPGQGLRLIYYSQIVNDFQKGDIAEGYSVSREKKESFPLTVTSAQKNPTAFYLCASSIIGTVPNTGELFFGEGSRLTVL.

V and J are TRBV5-6 and TRBJ1-2, with TRBD1 matching over 7 bases. The CDR3 runs to 14 residues. Germline CDR1 and CDR2: SGHDT and YYEEEE. Trimming removed 4 bases from V and 6 bases from J; junction bases left unmatched: 9. Here the CDR3 DNA reads TGTGCCAGCAGCGTGAGACTTCAGGGGGATGGCTACACCTTC. Protein: CASSVRLQGDGYTF.